What follows is one T cell receptor (beta chain) and its context. Antigen: not known. All gene names here are mouse names. Sequencing ends 4 residues short of the CDR3 end; the germline J gene provides the rest. This record comes from a study of CD8+ T cells in alopecia areata. Study at large: Those receiving the skin were roughly 7-10-week-old female C3H/HeJ mice, whose grafts came from roughly 6-13-month-old C3H/HeJ donors with spontaneous alopecia.

cDNA prepared by RNA extraction and subsequent reverse transcription served as the template for sequencing. Method: immunoSEQ multiplex PCR; TCRdb's copy keeps in-frame clones and lacks some. The sample includes roughly 260,000 clones, none of them occurring once. This CDR3 region has 11 residues. Germline V gene sequence: CDR1 FNHDT, CDR2 SITEND (reference sequence). Markers used for sorting pooled cutaneous lymph node cells were CD4, CD8alpha, NKG2D, NKG2ACE and others. Study-level findings and limits: Greater clonality was observed in lesional scalp samples, especially alopecia totalis/universalis, versus normal scalp.

J is TRBJ1-2 and V is TRBV19; 7 nucleotides agree with TRBD1. The sample comprised CD4+ T cells sorted from a lymph node. This receptor was taken from a C3H/HeJ mouse with alopecia areata. These mice share the MHC haplotype H2-k. The sequenced CDR3 bases are TGTGCCAGCAGTAGACAGGGC. It codes for CASSRQG. The whole CDR3 sequence is CASSRQGDYTF.